A single sample gave rise to the 20 T cell receptor beta chains below, sequenced in a study of cytomegalovirus exposure and HLA in healthy donors. PCR was performed using 60 Vbeta and 13 Jbeta primers. Clones were read by immunoSEQ multiplex PCR, and TCRdb kept only the in-frame ones, dropping some. The top ten hold around 3.2% of the sample, which has fewer than 100,000 clones, around 77% seen once. Material for sequencing was PBMCs. The receptors were gathered from a middle-aged man in good health and CMV-seronegative.

The CDR3 DNA reads as TGTGCCAGAAGCTTTGACATTCTTAGCAATCAGCCCCAGCATTTT. Translated: CARSFDILSNQPQHF. The chain carries TRBV5-3 and TRBJ1-5; no reliable D call. TRBV5-3 is an open reading frame whose function is uncertain. V shed 2 bases and J shed 0 bases, with 9 bases lying between them. The CDR3 length is 15 residues.

The chain has TRBV6-4 and TRBJ1-6; D uncertain. Germline loops: CDR1 MRHNA, CDR2 SNTAGT. V lost 2 bases and J lost 6, with 11 bases in between. The CDR3 runs 15 residues. CDR3 DNA sequence: TGTGCCAGCAGTGACACTATTAGGAGTAATTCACCCCTCCACTTT. Translation: CASSDTIRSNSPLHF.

This clone appeared once. The chain combines TRBV6-5 with TRBJ1-2; 7 positions agree with TRBD1. The CDR3 sequence is 16 residues long. Germline CDR1 and CDR2: MNHEY and SVGAGI. Germline trimming cut 4 bases from V and 1 base from J; bases unmatched to any gene: 9. CDR3 DNA: TGTGCCAGCAGTTCACGAAGGACAGGAGATAACTATGGCTACACCTTC. Its protein product is CASSSRRTGDNYGYTF.

The chain carries TRBV10-3 and TRBJ1-1; D is ambiguous. Germline CDR1 is ENHRY and CDR2 is SYGVKD. This CDR3 comprises 13 residues. V lost 5 bases and J 2 bases, leaving 9 bases between the germline ends. The CDR3 nucleotides are TGTGCCATCAGTTTTACAGCCAACACTGAAGCTTTCTTT. This encodes CAISFTANTEAFF.

This clone was seen only a few times. This chain uses TRBV7-8 with TRBJ2-1; D is possibly TRBD1 (5 bases). Germline V gene sequence: CDR1 SGHVS, CDR2 FQNEAQ. Trimming removed 5 bases from V and 9 bases from J, with 17 bases in between. The CDR3 runs 14 residues. The CDR3 reads CASSQQPWQGEQFF. As DNA, the CDR3 is TGTGCCAGCAGCCAGCAACCGTGGCAGGGTGAGCAGTTCTTC. The full variable domain, rest sourced from reference TRBV7-8 and TRBJ2-1, is GAGVSQSPRYKVAKRGQDVALRCDPISGHVSLFWYQQALGQGPEFLTYFQNEAQLDKSGLPSDRFFAERPEGSVSTLKIQRTQQEDSAVYLCASSQQPWQGEQFFGPGTRLTVL.

This clone was observed a few times. The genes are TRBV5-1 and TRBJ1-2, with no clear D. The CDR3 extends over 15 amino acids. Germline values: CDR1 SGHRS, CDR2 YFSETQ. V was shortened by 5 bases and J by 4 bases, with 18 bases between the two germline ends. The CDR3 loop reads CASSSGIESRYGYTF. CDR3 DNA: TGCGCCAGCAGTTCGGGGATCGAGTCCCGCTATGGCTACACCTTC. Drawing the rest from reference TRBV5-1 and TRBJ1-2, the complete variable domain is KAGVTQTPRYLIKTRGQQVTLSCSPISGHRSVSWYQQTPGQGLQFLFEYFSETQRNKGNFPGRFSGRQFSNSRSEMNVSTLELGDSALYLCASSSGIESRYGYTFGSGTRLTVV.

V and J are TRBV29-1 and TRBJ1-1, with 9 bases that match TRBD1. CDR1 and CDR2 from the germline V gene are SQVTM and ANQGSEA. The V segment lost 7 bases and the J segment 0 bases; nucleotides outside the gene matches: 3. This CDR3 has 13 residues. The CDR3 coding sequence is TGCAGCGGGGGACAGGGCATGAACACTGAAGCTTTCTTT. This codes for CSGGQGMNTEAFF.

This chain links TRBV7-9 with TRBJ2-1; 11 bases are shared with TRBD2. This CDR3 comprises 17 residues. Germline assignment: CDR1 SEHNR and CDR2 FQNEAQ (reference sequence). V trimming: 1 base; J trimming: 0 bases; junction bases outside the gene matches: 2. The CDR3 protein is CASSLDTSGSSYNEQFF. DNA of the CDR3: TGTGCCAGCAGCTTAGATACTAGCGGGAGCTCCTACAATGAGCAGTTCTTC.

The chain has TRBV11-2 and TRBJ1-4, with D unresolved. V lost 8 bases and J lost 0, with 10 bases in between. The CDR3 is made up of 14 amino acids. Germline values: CDR1 SGHAT, CDR2 FQNNGV. CDR3 amino acids: CASGETSTNEKLFF. The CDR3 nucleotides are TGTGCCAGCGGCGAGACATCAACTAATGAAAAACTGTTTTTT.

V usage is TRBV21-1 and J usage is TRBJ2-3; the D segment call TRBD1 is taken from the table without a DNA check. TRBV21-1 counts as a pseudogene. The CDR3 extends over 13 amino acids. CDR3 sequence: CASTNRDVDTQYF. The CDR3 nucleotides read TGTGCCAGCACTAACAGGGACGTGGATACGCAGTATTTT.

This sequence joins TRBV6-5 and TRBJ2-7; TRBD1 matches 9 bases. The CDR3 is 12 amino acids. Germline CDR1 MNHEY, CDR2 SVGAGI. V trimming: 10 bases; J trimming: 3 bases; junction bases outside the gene matches: 4. CDR3 in DNA: TGTGCCACACAGGGACAGGGCTACGAGCAGTACTTC. It yields the protein CATQGQGYEQYF.

This chain uses TRBV6-5 with TRBJ1-2, with 7 bases aligning to TRBD1. The CDR3 runs 13 residues. After removal of 10 bases from V and 7 bases from J, the junction contained 12 bases not matched to a gene. Germline V gene lookup returns CDR1 MNHEY and CDR2 SVGAGI. DNA of the CDR3: TGTGCCACCTCCCGGGAGGGGGCGGGTGGCTACACCTTC. Its translation is CATSREGAGGYTF.

This chain joins TRBV30 and TRBJ2-1; tentatively, D is TRBD1 (6 bases). Trimming pared 0 bases from V and 9 bases from J, leaving 18 bases between. The CDR3 length is 15 residues. CDR1 is GTSNPN, CDR2 SVGIG, per germline (reference sequence). CDR3 protein: CAWSVTGRGRGEQFF. The CDR3 DNA reads as TGTGCCTGGAGTGTTACCGGCAGGGGTAGGGGTGAGCAGTTCTTC.

This chain links TRBV5-8 with TRBJ2-1; D is possibly TRBD1 (7 bases). V lost 5 bases and J lost 4, with 16 bases in between. CDR3 size: 15 residues. CDR1 and CDR2 from the germline V gene are SGHTS and YDEGEE. CDR3 residues: CASRTRGVKYNEQFF. The CDR3 DNA reads as TGTGCCAGCAGAACCAGGGGGGTCAAATACAATGAGCAGTTCTTC.

This clone was detected only once. The chain is built from TRBV19 and TRBJ1-1; 9 nucleotides agree with TRBD1. This CDR3 is 14 amino acids long. Per germline, CDR1 LNHDA and CDR2 SQIVND (reference sequence). J was trimmed by 3 bases and V by 7 bases; bases with no gene match: 6. CDR3 DNA sequence: TGTGCCAGTATGGACAGGGGTTGGGACACTGAAGCTTTCTTT. Translation: CASMDRGWDTEAFF.

This clone appeared a few times. This chain connects TRBV11-2 to TRBJ2-7, with 12 bases fitting TRBD2. Trimming at V came to 5 bases and at J to 3 bases, leaving 2 bases not matched to a gene. There are 14 residues in the CDR3. Germline CDR1 reads SGHAT; CDR2 reads FQNNGV. The CDR3 is CASSTSGGNYEQYF. Written as DNA, the CDR3 is TGTGCCAGCAGCACTAGCGGGGGGAACTACGAGCAGTACTTC.

The chain is built from TRBV7-3 and TRBJ2-1, with TRBD2 identical over 7 bases. The CDR3 loop spans 14 amino acids. J lost 5 bases, V lost 4 bases, and 5 bases had no gene match. CDR1 is SGHTA and CDR2 is FQGTGA in the germline V gene. CDR3: CASSSSGTDNEQFF. Written as DNA, the CDR3 is TGTGCCAGCAGCTCCAGCGGGACTGACAATGAGCAGTTCTTC.

This clone was recorded once. This chain links TRBV2 with TRBJ1-6, with D unresolved. V was clipped by 2 bases and J by 6 bases, with 11 bases between them. The germline CDR1 and CDR2 sequences are SNHLY and FYNNEI. The length of the CDR3 is 15 residues. Here the CDR3 DNA reads TGTGCCAGCAGTGAAATCGAAGCGGGTAATTCACCCCTCCACTTT. As protein: CASSEIEAGNSPLHF.

The chain combines TRBV5-1 with TRBJ2-2; TRBD1 aligns across 7 bases. This CDR3 contains 16 residues. Trimming took 7 bases from V and 0 from J; bases not matched to a gene: 9. The germline CDR1 and CDR2 sequences are SGHRS and YFSETQ. In nucleotides, the CDR3 is TGCGCCAGCCGACCTACAGGGGTAGCGAACACCGGGGAGCTGTTTTTT. It translates to CASRPTGVANTGELFF. The whole variable domain, filled in from reference TRBV5-1 and TRBJ2-2, reads KAGVTQTPRYLIKTRGQQVTLSCSPISGHRSVSWYQQTPGQGLQFLFEYFSETQRNKGNFPGRFSGRQFSNSRSEMNVSTLELGDSALYLCASRPTGVANTGELFFGEGSRLTVL.

The rearrangement uses TRBV5-1 and TRBJ2-1; 8 bases agree with TRBD2. Per germline, CDR1 SGHRS and CDR2 YFSETQ. CDR3 length: 14 amino acids. V was pared by 4 bases and J by 9 bases, with 9 bases of the junction left unmatched. CDR3 nucleotides: TGCGCCAGCAGCAAGATGACTAGCGAGAGTGAGCAGTTCTTC. It specifies CASSKMTSESEQFF.